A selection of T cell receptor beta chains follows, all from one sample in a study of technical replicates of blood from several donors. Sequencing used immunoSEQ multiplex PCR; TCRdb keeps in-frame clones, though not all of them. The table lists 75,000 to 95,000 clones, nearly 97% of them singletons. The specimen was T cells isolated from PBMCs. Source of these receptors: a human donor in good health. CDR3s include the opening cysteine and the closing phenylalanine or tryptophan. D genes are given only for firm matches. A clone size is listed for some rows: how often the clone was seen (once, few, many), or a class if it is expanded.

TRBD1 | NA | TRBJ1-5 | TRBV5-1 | CASSLDRGNQPQHF | TGCGCCAGCAGCTTGGACAGGGGGAATCAGCCCCAGCATTTT
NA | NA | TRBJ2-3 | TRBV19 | CASSIDQEGGQEAVGDTQYF | TGTGCCAGTAGTATAGACCAGGAGGGCGGACAGGAGGCTGTGGGGGATACGCAGTATTTT
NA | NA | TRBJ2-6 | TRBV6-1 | CASSEYSGSGANVLTF | TGTGCCAGCAGTGAATACTCGGGCTCTGGGGCCAACGTCCTGACTTTC
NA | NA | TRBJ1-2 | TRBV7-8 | CASSLEGRVDGYTF | TGTGCCAGCAGCTTAGAGGGCAGGGTCGACGGCTACACCTTC
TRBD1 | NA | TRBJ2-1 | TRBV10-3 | CAIRDSGQGNYNEQFF | TGTGCCATCAGAGATTCAGGACAGGGAAACTACAATGAGCAGTTCTTC
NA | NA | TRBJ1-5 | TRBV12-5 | CASGLVLQPQHF | TGTGCTAGTGGTTTGGTACTCCAGCCCCAGCATTTT
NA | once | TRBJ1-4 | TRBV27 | CASSLWGGETNEKLFF | TGTGCCAGCAGTTTATGGGGCGGCGAAACTAATGAAAAACTGTTTTTT
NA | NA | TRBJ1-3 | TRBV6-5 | CASGRDSGNTIYF | TGTGCCAGCGGGAGAGACTCTGGAAACACCATATATTTT
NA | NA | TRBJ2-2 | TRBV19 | CASILAVGDTGELFF | TGTGCCAGTATATTAGCGGTGGGCGACACCGGGGAGCTGTTTTTT
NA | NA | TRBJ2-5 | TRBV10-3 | CAISESKILDRYQETQYF | TGTGCCATCAGTGAGTCGAAAATACTAGATCGGTACCAAGAGACCCAGTACTTC
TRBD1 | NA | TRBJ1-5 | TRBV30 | CAWSKIGQVNQPQHF | TGTGCCTGGAGCAAAATCGGACAGGTAAATCAGCCCCAGCATTTT
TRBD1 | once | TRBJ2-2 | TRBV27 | CASSPWTGVNTGELFF | TGTGCCAGCAGTCCTTGGACAGGGGTGAACACCGGGGAGCTGTTTTTT
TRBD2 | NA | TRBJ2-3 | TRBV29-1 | CSVAAGGSTDTQYF | TGCAGCGTTGCGGCGGGGGGAAGCACAGATACGCAGTATTTT
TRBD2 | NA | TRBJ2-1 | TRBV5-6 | CASSFWETGLAGIYEQFF | TGTGCCAGCAGCTTTTGGGAAACGGGACTAGCGGGAATCTATGAGCAGTTCTTC
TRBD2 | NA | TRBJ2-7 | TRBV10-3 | CAITQGASGEHSAYEQYF | TGTGCCATCACACAAGGGGCTAGCGGGGAGCACTCGGCCTACGAGCAGTACTTC
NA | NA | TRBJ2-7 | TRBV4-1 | CASSHSQHRDPYEQYF | TGCGCCAGCAGCCACAGCCAACACAGGGACCCCTACGAGCAGTACTTC
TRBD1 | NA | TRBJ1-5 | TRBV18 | CASSPSGTGGSNQPQHF | TGTGCCAGCTCACCATCCGGGACAGGGGGTAGCAATCAGCCCCAGCATTTT
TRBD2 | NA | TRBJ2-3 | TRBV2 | CASSLGLAGADTQYF | TGTGCCAGCAGTTTGGGACTAGCGGGAGCAGATACGCAGTATTTT
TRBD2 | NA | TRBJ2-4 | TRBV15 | CATRGGGSKDIQYF | TGTGCCACCCGGGGGGGCGGCTCCAAGGACATTCAGTACTTC
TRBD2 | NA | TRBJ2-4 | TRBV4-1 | CASSQGPSGGLLAKNIQYF | TGCGCCAGCAGCCAAGGGCCTAGCGGGGGACTACTAGCCAAAAACATTCAGTACTTC
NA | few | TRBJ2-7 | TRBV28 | CASGEQGPTYEQYF | TGTGCCAGCGGGGAACAGGGCCCGACCTACGAGCAGTACTTC
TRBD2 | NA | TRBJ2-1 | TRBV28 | CASSALRAGGPTYNEQFF | TGTGCCAGCAGTGCCCTCCGGGCGGGAGGGCCTACCTACAATGAGCAGTTCTTC